This record covers a single TCR beta chain. The data were taken from a study of blood T cell repertoires in COVID-19. In the study overall: From T cells, B-cell-depleted T cells, or PBMCs came the material, which was cDNA or gDNA.

V shed 4 bases and J 5 bases; nucleotides not matched to a gene: 5. The length of the CDR3 is 16 residues. Germline V gene sequence: CDR1 MDHEN, CDR2 SYDVKM. In the original processing: Scientists estimated how many nucleated cells there were by amplifying reference gene primers. Method: immunoSEQ multiplex PCR; TCRdb's copy keeps in-frame clones and lacks some. V and J calls and clone size are those listed in that table; D and trimming were worked out from the DNA. The table shows around 310,000 clones, with around 87% occurring only once. J is TRBJ1-6 and V is TRBV28; 10 nucleotides match TRBD1. The material sequenced was peripheral blood. The receptor was derived from a woman aged 45 to 65 with active or convalescent COVID-19. The CDR3 sequence: CASSSGGTGDNSPLHF. CDR3 DNA sequence: TGTGCCAGCAGTTCAGGGGGGACAGGGGATAATTCACCCCTCCACTTT.